These 26 T cell receptor beta chains originate from one sample sequenced in a study of T cell responses to AZD1222 COVID-19 vaccine. The repertoire was sequenced with immunoSEQ multiplex PCR; TCRdb's copy has only in-frame clones and lacks some. The table records 95,000 to 150,000 clones, around 93% of them present only once. The material sequenced was peripheral blood, taken on day 0 of AZD1222 vaccination. All receptors come from an adult in good health.

This rearrangement joins TRBV6-4 to TRBJ2-7; a possible D gene is TRBD1 (6 bases). Trimming removed 2 bases at V and 0 bases at J, with 14 bases between. The germline V gene encodes CDR1 MRHNA and CDR2 SNTAGT. This CDR3 has 16 amino acids. The CDR3 is CASSDLTGLSSYEQYF. The CDR3 nucleotides read TGTGCCAGCAGTGACCTGACAGGCCTAAGCTCCTACGAGCAGTACTTC.

The chain combines TRBV11-2 with TRBJ2-1; 11 positions agree with TRBD2. The ends lost 5 bases at V and 8 bases at J; junction bases unmatched: 8. Germline-derived CDR1 and CDR2 are SGHAT and FQNNGV. This CDR3 has 15 amino acids. The CDR3 bases are TGTGCCAGCAGCCGTTCTAGCGGGAGGCAGTATGAGCAGTTCTTC. Translation: CASSRSSGRQYEQFF.

The chain combines TRBV10-3 with TRBJ2-1, with 8 bases aligning to TRBD2. The CDR3 runs 15 residues. Per germline, CDR1 ENHRY and CDR2 SYGVKD. Trimming removed 4 bases from V and 2 bases from J; junction bases left unmatched: 4. DNA for the CDR3: TGTGCCATCAGTGGGGGCGGGAGGACCTACAATGAGCAGTTCTTC. Encoded protein: CAISGGGRTYNEQFF.

This clone appeared a single time. This rearrangement joins TRBV19 to TRBJ1-2, with unresolved D. The CDR3 consists of 17 residues. The V end was cut by 3 bases, the J end by 5 bases, with 22 bases between. The germline V gene has CDR1 LNHDA and CDR2 SQIVND (reference sequence). CDR3 in amino acids: CASSMILSAGSRYGYTF. The CDR3 nucleotides read TGTGCCAGTAGTATGATCCTCTCGGCTGGATCGAGGTATGGCTACACCTTC.

V gene TRBV28 combines with J gene TRBJ2-3; D call uncertain. This CDR3 spans 12 amino acids. V lost 6 bases and J lost 6, with 10 bases in between. Per the germline V gene, CDR1 is MDHEN and CDR2 is SYDVKM. This CDR3 is CASSWNRDTQYF. For the CDR3, the DNA is TGTGCCAGCAGCTGGAACCGGGATACGCAGTATTTT.

The CDR3 DNA is TGTGCCAGCAGCCGGGACAGGGGGCGAGCTAATGAAAAACTGTTTTTT. This translates into CASSRDRGRANEKLFF. This sequence joins TRBV3-1 (or the pseudogene TRBV3-2) and TRBJ1-4, with TRBD1 matching 12 bases. Trimming at V came to 4 bases and at J to 3 bases, leaving 3 bases not matched to a gene. In germline, CDR1 is LGHDT, CDR2 YNNKEL (reference sequence). This CDR3 contains 16 residues.

The chain links TRBV4-1 to TRBJ2-7, with D maybe TRBD2 (6 bases). The germline V gene has CDR1 MGHRA and CDR2 YSYEKL. This CDR3 region has 15 residues. V was trimmed by 0 bases and J by 3 bases, leaving 12 bases between them. This CDR3 reads CASSQDHGRHYEQYF. The CDR3 coding sequence is TGCGCCAGCAGCCAAGATCACGGGAGACACTACGAGCAGTACTTC.

The chain uses TRBV7-8 and TRBJ2-1; 9 bases are a match to TRBD2. J lost 10 bases, V lost 3 bases, and 25 bases had no gene match. In germline, CDR1 is SGHVS, CDR2 FQNEAQ. This CDR3 is built from 20 residues. Here the CDR3 reads CASSFRLAGGEVKVLLEQFF. In nucleotides, the CDR3 is TGTGCCAGCAGCTTCCGTTTGGCGGGAGGGGAAGTTAAAGTTTTATTGGAGCAGTTCTTC.

V is TRBV14 and J is TRBJ2-3; TRBD1 might be the D (5 bases). V lost 0 bases to trimming and J lost 5 bases, with 12 bases between them. This CDR3 comprises 15 residues. Germline CDR1 is SGHDN and CDR2 is FVKESK. CDR3 region: CASSQDSRGIDTQYF. CDR3 coding DNA: TGTGCCAGCAGCCAAGATAGTAGGGGAATAGATACGCAGTATTTT.

The chain carries TRBV9 and TRBJ2-1, with 12 nucleotides matching TRBD2. CDR3 length: 16 residues. The V gene end was trimmed by 0 bases and the J gene end by 5 bases; junction bases not matched to a gene: 3. Per the germline V gene, CDR1 is SGDLS and CDR2 is YYNGEE. The CDR3 DNA follows: TGTGCCAGCAGCGTAGGAGGACTAGCGGGAAACAATGAGCAGTTCTTC. Its translation is CASSVGGLAGNNEQFF.

The chain combines TRBV19 with TRBJ1-2; unclear D gene. The CDR3 is made up of 15 amino acids. Trimming removed 1 base at V and 3 bases at J, with 12 bases between. Germline V gene data show CDR1 as LNHDA and CDR2 as SQIVND (reference sequence). The CDR3 region has the DNA TGTGCCAGTAGTATAGTCACACCGAGCTACTATGGCTACACCTTC. Protein: CASSIVTPSYYGYTF.

This chain joins TRBV10-2 and TRBJ1-1, with D perhaps matching TRBD1 (5 bases). Trimming removed 6 bases from V and 4 bases from J, with 15 bases in between. The CDR3 covers 14 residues. CDR1 and CDR2 (germline): WSHSY, SAAADI. The CDR3 bases are TGCGCCAGCAGCCCCGGGACCCGAGGCACTGAAGCTTTCTTT. Translation: CASSPGTRGTEAFF.

The rearrangement joins TRBV7-9 to TRBJ2-7; possibly TRBD2 for D (6 bases). Trimming left V 5 bases short and J 8 bases short, with 10 bases between. The CDR3 contains 11 residues. CDR1 SEHNR and CDR2 FQNEAQ come from the germline V gene (reference sequence). CDR3 residues: CASSSGGKQYF. CDR3 sequence (DNA): TGTGCCAGCAGCAGCGGAGGGAAGCAGTACTTC. The variable domain in full, completed from reference TRBV7-9 and TRBJ2-7, reads DTGVSQNPRHKITKRGQNVTFRCDPISEHNRLYWYRQTLGQGPEFLTYFQNEAQLEKSRLLSDRFSAERPKGSFSTLEIQRTEQGDSAMYLCASSSGGKQYFGPGTRLTVT.

V usage is TRBV28 and J usage is TRBJ2-7, with 9 bases fitting TRBD1. The CDR3 is 16 residues long. V dropped 4 bases and J dropped 0; count of bases not matched to a gene: 7. Germline V gene sequence: CDR1 MDHEN, CDR2 SYDVKM. CDR3 residues: CASSSWDREGSYEQYF. As DNA, the CDR3 is TGTGCCAGCAGTTCCTGGGACAGGGAGGGCTCCTACGAGCAGTACTTC. Combining the CDR3 with reference TRBV28 and TRBJ2-7 gives the whole variable domain DVKVTQSSRYLVKRTGEKVFLECVQDMDHENMFWYRQDPGLGLRLIYFSYDVKMKEKGDIPEGYSVSREKKERFSLILESASTNQTSMYLCASSSWDREGSYEQYFGPGTRLTVT.

The chain joins TRBV12-3 or TRBV12-4 to TRBJ1-1; D might be TRBD1 (6 bases). The V gene lost 7 bases and the J gene lost 4 bases, with 10 bases spanning the gap. This CDR3 is built from 12 residues. DNA for the CDR3: TGTGCCAGCAACAGGGCTGGCACTGAAGCTTTCTTT. Its protein product is CASNRAGTEAFF.

The CDR3 DNA follows: TGTGCCAGCAGTGAGCAGGGGGTCACAGCTTTCTTT. This translates into CASSEQGVTAFF. V usage is TRBV6-1 and J usage is TRBJ1-1, with 7 positions matching TRBD1. Germline loops: CDR1 MNHNS, CDR2 SASEGT. J gave up 10 bases and V 3 bases, and 5 bases lay outside the gene matches. The CDR3 covers 12 residues.

A single count supports this clone. The chain is built from TRBV11-1 and TRBJ2-7; D not certain. The CDR3 consists of 12 residues. Germline V CDR1 and CDR2: SGHAT, FQDESV (reference sequence). Trimming stripped 2 bases from V and 6 bases from J, with 8 bases between. CDR3 protein: CASSLYGSEQYF. The CDR3, as DNA: TGTGCCAGCAGCTTATACGGGTCCGAGCAGTACTTC.

The chain carries TRBV27 and TRBJ1-1; a weak D match, TRBD1 (5 bases). The length of the CDR3 is 14 residues. Germline V gene lookup returns CDR1 MNHEY and CDR2 SMNVEV (reference sequence). With 5 bases removed from V and 5 bases from J, the gap between germline ends came to 15 bases. In nucleotides, the CDR3 is TGTGCCAGCAGTGGAGGGGCTGCCTGGACTGAAGCTTTCTTT. Translating gives CASSGGAAWTEAFF.

The table lists this clone with a count of one. The V and J genes are TRBV5-1 and TRBJ2-2; 8 bases match TRBD2. CDR1 and CDR2 (germline): SGHRS, YFSETQ. The CDR3 spans 16 residues. Trimming at V came to 1 base and at J to 2 bases, leaving 4 bases not matched to a gene. CDR3 sequence: CASSLSTSGNTGELFF. CDR3 coding DNA: TGCGCCAGCAGCTTGAGCACTAGCGGTAACACCGGGGAGCTGTTTTTT. Combining the CDR3 with reference TRBV5-1 and TRBJ2-2 gives the whole variable domain KAGVTQTPRYLIKTRGQQVTLSCSPISGHRSVSWYQQTPGQGLQFLFEYFSETQRNKGNFPGRFSGRQFSNSRSEMNVSTLELGDSALYLCASSLSTSGNTGELFFGEGSRLTVL.

The chain uses TRBV6-5 and TRBJ1-1; D remains unclear. The germline V and J ends were trimmed by 0 bases and 0 bases, with 11 bases remaining between them. Germline V gene lookup returns CDR1 MNHEY and CDR2 SVGAGI. The CDR3 totals 16 residues. The CDR3 sequence is CASSYSARRVNTEAFF. As DNA, the CDR3 is TGTGCCAGCAGTTACTCGGCCAGGCGGGTGAACACTGAAGCTTTCTTT.

The chain recombines TRBV28 with TRBJ1-1; TRBD1 aligns across 9 bases. Germline trimming cut 5 bases from V and 2 bases from J; bases unmatched to any gene: 15. The germline V gene encodes CDR1 MDHEN and CDR2 SYDVKM. This CDR3 comprises 18 residues. The CDR3 loop reads CASSPQYTGTGFNTEAFF. The CDR3 coding sequence is TGTGCCAGCAGTCCGCAATACACCGGGACAGGGTTTAACACTGAAGCTTTCTTT. The full variable domain, completed using reference TRBV28 and TRBJ1-1, is DVKVTQSSRYLVKRTGEKVFLECVQDMDHENMFWYRQDPGLGLRLIYFSYDVKMKEKGDIPEGYSVSREKKERFSLILESASTNQTSMYLCASSPQYTGTGFNTEAFFGQGTRLTVV.

V is TRBV4-1 and J is TRBJ2-4; 9 bases align to TRBD1. V was pared by 4 bases and J by 0 bases, with 4 bases of the junction left unmatched. There are 16 residues in the CDR3. CDR1 is MGHRA, CDR2 YSYEKL, per germline. CDR3 sequence reads: CASSPGTGLAKNIQYF. CDR3 DNA sequence: TGCGCCAGCAGCCCAGGGACAGGGCTAGCCAAAAACATTCAGTACTTC.

The chain recombines TRBV13 with TRBJ2-7; 14 bases align to TRBD2. The V and J ends lost 5 bases and 5 bases, in that order; junction bases with no gene match: 8. The CDR3 extends over 16 amino acids. Germline V gene data show CDR1 as PRHDT and CDR2 as FYEKMQ (reference sequence). CDR3 loop: CASSPGTSGSRDEQYF. The CDR3 coding sequence is TGTGCCAGCAGCCCAGGGACTAGCGGGAGCCGCGACGAGCAGTACTTC.

The rearrangement uses TRBV7-8 and TRBJ2-7; TRBD2 is a possible D gene (6 bases). V was shortened by 1 base and J by 1 base, with 14 bases between the two germline ends. This CDR3 contains 16 residues. CDR1 SGHVS and CDR2 FQNEAQ come from the germline V gene. The CDR3 spells CASSLGWASVSYEQYF. CDR3 DNA: TGTGCCAGCAGCTTAGGTTGGGCTAGCGTTTCCTACGAGCAGTACTTC.

The genes are TRBV15 and TRBJ1-3; TRBD1 agrees at 7 bases. V lost 5 bases, J lost 5 bases, and 12 bases stayed unmatched. The CDR3 runs 16 residues. Germline CDR1 reads LNHNV; CDR2 reads YYDKDF (reference sequence). The CDR3 sequence is CATSGGRTGERNTIYF. CDR3 bases: TGTGCCACCAGCGGGGGCCGGACAGGCGAAAGAAACACCATATATTTT.

The chain recombines TRBV2 with TRBJ2-5; D not resolved. Germline assignment: CDR1 SNHLY and CDR2 FYNNEI. Trimming left V 5 bases short and J 4 bases short, with 17 bases between. CDR3 length: 15 amino acids. The CDR3 loop reads CASSSGSFVRETQYF. The CDR3 DNA reads as TGTGCCAGCAGTTCTGGATCTTTCGTGCGAGAGACCCAGTACTTC. Looking up the rest from reference TRBV2 and TRBJ2-5 gives the full variable domain: EPEVTQTPSHQVTQMGQEVILRCVPISNHLYFYWYRQILGQKVEFLVSFYNNEISEKSEIFDDQFSVERPDGSNFTLKIRSTKLEDSAMYFCASSSGSFVRETQYFGPGTRLLVL.